The 26 T cell receptor beta chains in this list originate from one sample, sequenced in a study of blood T cells in healthy people across ages. Sample-barcoded 5' priming and a J-beta primer mix drove a second PCR of 7 to 11 cycles. TCRdb reprocessed the 5' RACE reads with MiXCR, giving one entry per CDR3 protein. The sample holds over 600,000 distinct CDR3 sequences; around 21% are singletons and the top ten take approximately 3.7%. Material for sequencing was blood. These receptors were collected from a man in his 70s in good health.

This clonotype was recorded a few times. This rearrangement joins TRBV29-1 to TRBJ1-2, with a weak D call TRBD1 (6 bases). V was trimmed by 3 bases and J by 4 bases, leaving 9 bases between them. The germline CDR1 and CDR2 sequences are SQVTM and ANQGSEA. CDR3 length: 12 amino acids. The CDR3 nucleotides read TGCAGCGTTGACCCCAGGGGCTATGGCTACACCTTC. It yields the protein CSVDPRGYGYTF.

The chain employs TRBV28 and TRBJ2-2; 14 nucleotides align to TRBD2. The ends lost 3 bases at V and 1 base at J; junction bases unmatched: 7. Per the germline V gene, CDR1 is MDHEN and CDR2 is SYDVKM. The CDR3 sequence is 19 residues long. The CDR3 protein is CASSFRGLAGGQNTGELFF. CDR3 DNA: TGTGCCAGCAGTTTTCGAGGACTAGCGGGAGGTCAGAACACCGGGGAGCTGTTTTTT.

This clonotype turned up a few times. CDR3: CASSSPSGSSYNEQFF. CDR3 bases: TGTGCCAGCAGTTCACCGTCGGGGAGCTCCTACAATGAGCAGTTCTTC. J is TRBJ2-1 and V is TRBV6-5; a possible D gene is TRBD2 (5 bases). The CDR3 runs 16 residues. Looked up from germline, CDR1 is MNHEY and CDR2 is SVGAGI. Trimming cost V 4 bases and J 0 bases, with 13 bases left between them.

The chain joins TRBV7-9 to TRBJ2-5; 7 nucleotides agree with TRBD2. Germline V gene lookup returns CDR1 SEHNR and CDR2 FQNEAQ (reference sequence). V shed 1 base and J 5 bases; nucleotides not matched to a gene: 7. There are 15 residues in the CDR3. CDR3 region: CASSLEASGKETQYF. The CDR3 DNA reads TGTGCCAGCAGCTTAGAGGCCAGCGGGAAGGAGACCCAGTACTTC.

The V gene is TRBV7-9, the J gene TRBJ2-7; TRBD2 matches at 7 bases. The V and J ends lost 2 bases and 0 bases, in that order; junction bases with no gene match: 4. The germline gives CDR1 SEHNR, CDR2 FQNEAQ (reference sequence). The CDR3 is made up of 15 amino acids. The CDR3 nucleotides are TGTGCCAGCAGCTTAACCAGCGGGATCTCCTACGAGCAGTACTTC. Amino acid sequence: CASSLTSGISYEQYF.

This clonotype was seen many times. The chain joins TRBV7-2 to TRBJ2-7; the match to TRBD2 covers 10 bases. Trimming removed 3 bases from V and 4 bases from J; junction bases left unmatched: 6. Germline V CDR1 and CDR2: SGHTA, FQGNSA. This CDR3 region has 15 residues. The CDR3: CASSLGAGGTYEQYF. The DNA for the CDR3 is TGTGCCAGCAGCTTGGGAGCGGGGGGGACGTACGAGCAGTACTTC.

The J gene is TRBJ1-5, the V gene TRBV10-2; tentatively, D is TRBD1 (5 bases). V was pared by 6 bases and J by 1 base, with 10 bases between. The CDR3 is 14 residues long. Germline assignment: CDR1 WSHSY and CDR2 SAAADI. The CDR3 region has the DNA TGCGCCAGCAGGGGCGACAGAAGCAATCAGCCCCAGCATTTT. Encoded protein: CASRGDRSNQPQHF.

J is TRBJ2-5 and V is TRBV28; the D call may be TRBD1 or TRBD2 (5 bases each). Trimming left V 6 bases short and J 2 bases short, with 16 bases between. Germline lookup yields CDR1 MDHEN and CDR2 SYDVKM. The CDR3 sequence is 15 residues long. This chain's CDR3 is CASREDTYPQETQYF. CDR3 in DNA: TGTGCCAGCAGGGAGGACACCTACCCTCAAGAGACCCAGTACTTC.

The rearrangement joins TRBV5-4 to TRBJ2-5; D possibly corresponds to TRBD2 (6 bases). V lost 3 bases and J 0 bases, leaving 12 bases between the germline ends. The CDR3 totals 15 residues. In germline, CDR1 is SGHNT, CDR2 YYREEE (reference sequence). Written as DNA, the CDR3 is TGTGCCAGCAGCTCCCGACTAGACCACCAAGAGACCCAGTACTTC. It is translated as CASSSRLDHQETQYF.

This chain joins TRBV7-2 and TRBJ2-1; D call uncertain. This CDR3 comprises 15 residues. V was cut by 4 bases and J by 0 bases, with 10 bases left in between. Germline V gene data show CDR1 as SGHTA and CDR2 as FQGNSA. The CDR3 here is CASSSDPSSYNEQFF. The DNA for the CDR3 is TGTGCCAGCAGCTCCGATCCGAGCTCCTACAATGAGCAGTTCTTC.

This chain connects TRBV6-2 or TRBV6-3 to TRBJ2-1; a possible D gene is TRBD2 (6 bases). The V end lost 2 bases, the J end lost 3 bases, and 14 bases lay between the germline ends. The CDR3 is 16 amino acids. Germline V CDR1 and CDR2: MNHEY, SVGEGT. CDR3 sequence reads: CASSYAGSGVYNEQFF. The CDR3 DNA follows: TGTGCCAGCAGTTACGCGGGGAGTGGGGTCTACAATGAGCAGTTCTTC.

This sequence joins TRBV5-1 and TRBJ1-1, with 9 positions matching TRBD1. The CDR3 sequence is 16 residues long. CDR1 and CDR2 (germline): SGHRS, YFSETQ. The ends lost 1 base at V and 5 bases at J; junction bases unmatched: 9. CDR3 sequence (DNA): TGCGCCAGCAGCTTGACAGGGGGCGGGTTGGGAACTGAAGCTTTCTTT. Protein sequence: CASSLTGGGLGTEAFF.

The chain is built from TRBV20-1 and TRBJ1-6; D not certain. Trimming removed 7 bases at V and 6 bases at J, with 13 bases between. Germline lookup yields CDR1 DFQATT and CDR2 SNEGSKA (reference sequence). This CDR3 comprises 13 residues. CDR3 amino acids: CSVDDPSNSPLHF. Here the CDR3 DNA reads TGCAGTGTTGACGACCCGAGTAATTCACCCCTCCACTTT.

This clonotype was counted once. The CDR3 sequence: CASSSLPGQGSSYNEQFF. CDR3 DNA: TGTGCCAGCAGTTCTCTTCCGGGACAGGGGAGCTCCTACAATGAGCAGTTCTTC. This chain connects TRBV6-5 to TRBJ2-1; 10 nucleotides agree with TRBD1. V was pared by 4 bases and J by 0 bases, with 9 bases of the junction left unmatched. Per the germline V gene, CDR1 is MNHEY and CDR2 is SVGAGI. This CDR3 is 18 amino acids long.

The chain uses TRBV12-3 or TRBV12-4 and TRBJ2-6, with unresolved D. This CDR3 has 14 residues. V gave up 3 bases and J gave up 2 bases, with 5 bases separating them. CDR3 residues: CASSFRTGANVLTF. CDR3 bases: TGTGCCAGCAGTTTTAGGACTGGGGCCAACGTCCTGACTTTC.

The chain uses TRBV27 and TRBJ2-1, with 10 bases fitting TRBD1. The J call may be incorrect, as the DNA end agrees better with TRBJ2-5. Germline loops: CDR1 MNHEY, CDR2 SMNVEV (reference sequence). The length of the CDR3 is 17 residues. The CDR3 nucleotides read TGTGCCAGCAGTTCTCAATGGGACAGGGGAGACATCCAGACCCAGTACTTC. This translates into CASSSQWDRGDIQTQYF.

The J gene is TRBJ2-7, the V gene TRBV5-1; D tentatively fits TRBD1 or TRBD2 (5 bases each). The CDR3 loop spans 17 amino acids. CDR1 is SGHRS and CDR2 is YFSETQ in the germline V gene. Trimming shortened V by 0 bases and J by 6 bases, and 22 bases separated the two germline ends. The CDR3 loop reads CASSLEVSGQGQIEQYF. The CDR3 DNA reads TGCGCCAGCAGCTTGGAGGTTTCGGGGCAGGGTCAGATCGAGCAGTACTTC.

In its sample, this clonotype was seen a few times. This chain uses TRBV28 with TRBJ2-5, with 7 nucleotides matching TRBD2. The J call may be faulty, since TRBJ2-1 better matches the DNA end. The CDR3 totals 16 residues. Germline V gene lookup returns CDR1 MDHEN and CDR2 SYDVKM. CDR3 region: CASSFVGLGLSGEQFF. CDR3 sequence (DNA): TGTGCCAGCAGTTTTGTAGGACTAGGGTTATCTGGTGAGCAGTTCTTC.

This clonotype occurred a few times. The V call is TRBV2, the J call TRBJ2-1, with 10 bases identical to TRBD2. Germline CDR1 reads SNHLY; CDR2 reads FYNNEI. Trimming removed 0 bases from V and 1 base from J; junction bases left unmatched: 6. This CDR3 comprises 18 residues. CDR3 DNA: TGTGCCAGCAGTGAAGCGCTTCAAGCGGGAGGGTCCTACAATGAGCAGTTCTTC. It specifies CASSEALQAGGSYNEQFF.

As to this clonotype: A much larger clone lies one base from this, so it may be a read error. This rearrangement joins TRBV11-2 to TRBJ2-5; perhaps TRBD2 as D (5 bases). The J call could be wrong; TRBJ2-7 is a better fit for the DNA end. Germline V lookup: CDR1 SGHAT, CDR2 FQNNGV. CDR3 length equals 11 residues. The CDR3 bases are TGTGCCAGCAGCGGACTCTACGAGCAGTACGTC. Translating it yields CASSGLYEQYV.

Notes on this clonotype: At one end, the junction sequence differs from germline, possibly due to a read error. The V call is TRBV2, the J call TRBJ2-7; D gene uncertain. Looked up from germline, CDR1 is SNHLY and CDR2 is FYNNEI. The CDR3 loop spans 14 amino acids. The CDR3 protein is CASRSGTAPYAQYF. CDR3 DNA sequence: TGTGCCAGCAGATCAGGCACAGCCCCATACGCGCAGTACTTC.

The gene calls are TRBV27 and TRBJ1-2, with 11 bases that match TRBD1. The CDR3 contains 15 residues. The germline V gene encodes CDR1 MNHEY and CDR2 SMNVEV (reference sequence). The V gene end was trimmed by 2 bases and the J gene end by 7 bases; junction bases not matched to a gene: 6. CDR3 residues: CASSLRPDRGLGYTF. As DNA, the CDR3 is TGTGCCAGCAGTTTAAGACCGGACAGGGGGCTTGGCTACACCTTC.

The chain uses TRBV4-1 and TRBJ2-7; 8 bases are a match to TRBD1. The CDR3 has 16 residues. Germline V gene data show CDR1 as MGHRA and CDR2 as YSYEKL. The V and J ends lost 0 bases and 2 bases, in that order; junction bases with no gene match: 6. The CDR3 sequence is CASSQDSETGAYEQYF. In DNA, the CDR3 is TGCGCCAGCAGCCAAGATTCCGAGACAGGGGCCTACGAGCAGTACTTC.

In its sample, this clonotype was seen many times. The chain combines TRBV7-9 with TRBJ1-4; D gene ambiguous. V lost 2 bases to trimming and J lost 4 bases, with 8 bases between them. The V gene's germline CDR1 is SEHNR and CDR2 FQNEAQ (reference sequence). The CDR3 consists of 14 residues. CDR3 bases: TGTGCCAGCAGCTTATGGGCAGATAATGAAAAACTGTTTTTT. Translated, it gives CASSLWADNEKLFF.

This clonotype was seen more than once but under ten times. The J gene is TRBJ2-5, the V gene TRBV15, with 9 positions matching TRBD2. The CDR3 length is 16 residues. V lost 0 bases and J lost 5; bases outside the gene matches: 7. The germline V gene has CDR1 LNHNV and CDR2 YYDKDF (reference sequence). The CDR3 protein is CATSRDQAGGFETQYF. The CDR3 DNA reads as TGTGCCACCAGCAGAGATCAAGCGGGAGGCTTCGAGACCCAGTACTTC.

A few counts support this clonotype. The rearrangement uses TRBV3-1 and TRBJ1-5; D ambiguous. Trimming took 2 bases from V and 3 from J, leaving 11 bases between them. Germline CDR1 and CDR2: LGHDT and YNNKEL (reference sequence). The CDR3 totals 15 residues. CDR3: CASSQSGTNNQPQHF. For the CDR3, the DNA is TGTGCCAGCAGCCAATCTGGCACCAACAATCAGCCCCAGCATTTT.